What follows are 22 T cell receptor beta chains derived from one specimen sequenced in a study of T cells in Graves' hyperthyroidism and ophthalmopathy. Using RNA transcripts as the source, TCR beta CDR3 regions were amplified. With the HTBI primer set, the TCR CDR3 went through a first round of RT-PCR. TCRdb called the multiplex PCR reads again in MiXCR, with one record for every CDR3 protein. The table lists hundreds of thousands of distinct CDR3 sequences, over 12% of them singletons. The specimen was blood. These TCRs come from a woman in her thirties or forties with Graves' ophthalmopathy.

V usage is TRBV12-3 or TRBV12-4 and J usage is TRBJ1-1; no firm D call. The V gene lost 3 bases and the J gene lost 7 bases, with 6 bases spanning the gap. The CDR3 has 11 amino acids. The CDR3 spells CASSFRDEAFF. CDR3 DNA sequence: TGTGCCAGCAGTTTTCGGGATGAAGCTTTCTTT.

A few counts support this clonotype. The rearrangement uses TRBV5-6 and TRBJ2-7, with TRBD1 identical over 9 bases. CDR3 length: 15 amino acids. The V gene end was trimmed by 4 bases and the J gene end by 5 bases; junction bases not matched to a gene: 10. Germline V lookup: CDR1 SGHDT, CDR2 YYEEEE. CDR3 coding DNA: TGTGCCAGCAGCCGAATGGGACAGGGTAGAAACGAGCAGTACTTC. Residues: CASSRMGQGRNEQYF. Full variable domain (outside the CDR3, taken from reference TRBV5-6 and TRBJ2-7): DAGVTQSPTHLIKTRGQQVTLRCSPKSGHDTVSWYQQALGQGPQFIFQYYEEEERQRGNFPDRFSGHQFPNYSSELNVNALLLGDSALYLCASSRMGQGRNEQYFGPGTRLTVT.

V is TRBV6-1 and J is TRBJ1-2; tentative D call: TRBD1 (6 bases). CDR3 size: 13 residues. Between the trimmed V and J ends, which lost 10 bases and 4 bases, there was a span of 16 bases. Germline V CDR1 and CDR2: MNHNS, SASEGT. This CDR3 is CATGTSISYGYTF. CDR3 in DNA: TGTGCCACTGGGACATCAATTTCCTATGGCTACACCTTC.

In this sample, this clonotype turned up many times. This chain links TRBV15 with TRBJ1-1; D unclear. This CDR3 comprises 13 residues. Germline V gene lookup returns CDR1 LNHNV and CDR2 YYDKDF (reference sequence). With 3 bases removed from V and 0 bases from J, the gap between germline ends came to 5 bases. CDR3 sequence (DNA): TGTGCCACCAGCAGGAGGGTGAACACTGAAGCTTTCTTT. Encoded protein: CATSRRVNTEAFF. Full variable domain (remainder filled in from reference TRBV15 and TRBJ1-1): DAMVIQNPRYQVTQFGKPVTLSCSQTLNHNVMYWYQQKSSQAPKLLFHYYDKDFNNEADTPDNFQSRRPNTSFCFLDIRSPGLGDTAMYLCATSRRVNTEAFFGQGTRLTVV.

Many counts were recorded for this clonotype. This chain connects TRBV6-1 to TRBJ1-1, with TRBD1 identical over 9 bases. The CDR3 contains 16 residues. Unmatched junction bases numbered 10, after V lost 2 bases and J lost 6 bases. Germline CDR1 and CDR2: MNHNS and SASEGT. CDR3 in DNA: TGTGCCAGCAGTGAACTACAGGGGGCGCGAGGCCCTGAAGCTTTCTTT. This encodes CASSELQGARGPEAFF.

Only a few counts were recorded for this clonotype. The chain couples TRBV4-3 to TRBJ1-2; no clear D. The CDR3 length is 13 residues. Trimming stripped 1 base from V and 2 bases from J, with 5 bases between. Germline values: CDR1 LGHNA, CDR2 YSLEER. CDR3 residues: CASSQGRNYGYTF. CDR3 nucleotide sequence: TGCGCCAGCAGCCAAGGGAGAAACTATGGCTACACCTTC.

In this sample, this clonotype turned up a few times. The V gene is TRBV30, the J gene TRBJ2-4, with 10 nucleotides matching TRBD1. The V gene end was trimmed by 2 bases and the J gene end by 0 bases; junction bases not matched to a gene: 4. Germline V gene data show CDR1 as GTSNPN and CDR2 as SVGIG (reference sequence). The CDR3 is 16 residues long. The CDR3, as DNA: TGTGCCTGGAGTATTCGGGACAGGGGAGCCAAAAACATTCAGTACTTC. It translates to CAWSIRDRGAKNIQYF.

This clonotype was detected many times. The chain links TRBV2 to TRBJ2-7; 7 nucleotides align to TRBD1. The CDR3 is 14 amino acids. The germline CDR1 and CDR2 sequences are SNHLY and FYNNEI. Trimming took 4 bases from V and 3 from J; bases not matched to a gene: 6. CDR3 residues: CASSASGQHYEQYF. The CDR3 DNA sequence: TGTGCCAGCAGTGCCTCGGGACAGCACTACGAGCAGTACTTC.

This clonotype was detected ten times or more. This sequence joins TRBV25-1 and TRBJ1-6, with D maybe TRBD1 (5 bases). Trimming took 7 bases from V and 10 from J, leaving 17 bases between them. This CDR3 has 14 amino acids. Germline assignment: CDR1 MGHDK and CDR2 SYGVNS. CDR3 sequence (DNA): TGTGCCAGCACCCCCACGGGTGGGGGATCACCCCTCCACTTT. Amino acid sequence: CASTPTGGGSPLHF.

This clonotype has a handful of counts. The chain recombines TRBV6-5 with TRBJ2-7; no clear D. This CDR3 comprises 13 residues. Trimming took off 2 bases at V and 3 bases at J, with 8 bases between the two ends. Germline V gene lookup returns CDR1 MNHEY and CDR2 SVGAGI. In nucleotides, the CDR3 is TGTGCCAGCAGTTACCAGCGTTTCTACGAGCAGTACTTC. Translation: CASSYQRFYEQYF.

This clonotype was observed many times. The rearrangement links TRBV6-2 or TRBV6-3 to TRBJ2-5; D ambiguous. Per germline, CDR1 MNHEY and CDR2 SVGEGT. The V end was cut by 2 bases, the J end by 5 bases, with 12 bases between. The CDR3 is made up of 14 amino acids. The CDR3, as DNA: TGTGCCAGCAGTTACGACCCGGGTATGGAGACCCAGTACTTC. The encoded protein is CASSYDPGMETQYF.

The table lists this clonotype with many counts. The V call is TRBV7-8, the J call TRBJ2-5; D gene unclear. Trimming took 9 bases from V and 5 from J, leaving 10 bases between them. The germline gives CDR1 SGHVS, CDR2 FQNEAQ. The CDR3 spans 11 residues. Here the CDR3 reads CASMQAETQYF. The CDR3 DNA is TGTGCCAGTATGCAGGCGGAGACCCAGTACTTC.

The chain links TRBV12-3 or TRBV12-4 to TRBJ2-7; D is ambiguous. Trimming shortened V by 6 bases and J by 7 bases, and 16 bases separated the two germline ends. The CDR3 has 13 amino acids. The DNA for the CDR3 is TGTGCCAGCAGCCAAGACCAAGCTCGGGAGCAGTACTTC. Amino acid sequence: CASSQDQAREQYF.

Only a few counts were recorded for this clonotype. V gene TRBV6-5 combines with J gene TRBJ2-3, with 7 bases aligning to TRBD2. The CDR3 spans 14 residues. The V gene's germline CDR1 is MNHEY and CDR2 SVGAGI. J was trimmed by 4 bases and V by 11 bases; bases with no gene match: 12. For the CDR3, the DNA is TGTGCCCGCTCGGGACTACTGGTCGCAGATACGCAGTATTTT. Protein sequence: CARSGLLVADTQYF.

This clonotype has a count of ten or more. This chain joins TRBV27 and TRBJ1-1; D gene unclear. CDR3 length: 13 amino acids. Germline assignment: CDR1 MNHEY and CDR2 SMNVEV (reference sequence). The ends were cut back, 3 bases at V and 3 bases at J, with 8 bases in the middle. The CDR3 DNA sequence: TGTGCCAGCAGTTTCGCCCTGGACACTGAAGCTTTCTTT. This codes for CASSFALDTEAFF.

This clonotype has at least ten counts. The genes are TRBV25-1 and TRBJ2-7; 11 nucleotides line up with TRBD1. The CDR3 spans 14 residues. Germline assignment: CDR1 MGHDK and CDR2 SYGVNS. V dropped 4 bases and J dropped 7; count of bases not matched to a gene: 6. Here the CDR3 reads CASSAGTGGTEQYF. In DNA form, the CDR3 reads TGTGCCAGCAGTGCCGGGACAGGGGGGACAGAGCAGTACTTC.

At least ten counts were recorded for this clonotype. The chain's CDR3 is CASSLMVLGGYTF. The DNA for the CDR3 is TGTGCCAGCAGTTTAATGGTTTTGGGTGGCTACACCTTC. This sequence joins TRBV12-3 or TRBV12-4 and TRBJ1-2; D not certain. The CDR3 loop spans 13 amino acids. The V and J ends lost 2 bases and 7 bases respectively, with 11 bases between them.

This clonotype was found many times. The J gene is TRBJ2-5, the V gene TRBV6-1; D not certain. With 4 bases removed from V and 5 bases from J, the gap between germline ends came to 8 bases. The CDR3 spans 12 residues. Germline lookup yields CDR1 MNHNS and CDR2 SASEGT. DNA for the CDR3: TGTGCCAGCAGTGGCCCGCCGGAGACCCAGTACTTC. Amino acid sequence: CASSGPPETQYF.

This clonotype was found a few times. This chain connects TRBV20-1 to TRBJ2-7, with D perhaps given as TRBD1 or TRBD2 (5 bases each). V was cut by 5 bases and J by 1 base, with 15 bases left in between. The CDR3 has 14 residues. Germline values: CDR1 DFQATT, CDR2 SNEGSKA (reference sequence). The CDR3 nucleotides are TGCAGTGCTCGTGACCGGGACCGATCCTACGAGCAGTACTTC. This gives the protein CSARDRDRSYEQYF.

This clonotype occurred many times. The CDR3 reads CASSPGQTNEKLFF. The DNA of the CDR3 is TGTGCCAGCAGCCCGGGACAGACGAATGAAAAACTGTTTTTT. The chain links TRBV9 to TRBJ1-4, with TRBD1 identical over 7 bases. The CDR3 length is 14 residues. Germline V CDR1 and CDR2: SGDLS, YYNGEE. The J segment lost 5 bases and the V segment lost 4 bases, leaving 5 bases of the junction unmatched.

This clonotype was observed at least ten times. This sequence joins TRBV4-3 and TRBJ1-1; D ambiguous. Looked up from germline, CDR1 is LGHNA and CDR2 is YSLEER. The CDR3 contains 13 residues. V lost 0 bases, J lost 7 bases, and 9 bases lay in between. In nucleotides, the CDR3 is TGCGCCAGCAGCCAAGATATGATACGTGAAGCTTTCTTT. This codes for CASSQDMIREAFF.

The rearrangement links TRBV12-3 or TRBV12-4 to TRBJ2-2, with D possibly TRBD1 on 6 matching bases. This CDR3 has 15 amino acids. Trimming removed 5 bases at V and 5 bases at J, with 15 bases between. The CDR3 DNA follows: TGTGCCAGCAGTGGTGAACTACAGGGAACCGGGGAGCTGTTTTTT. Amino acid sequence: CASSGELQGTGELFF.